The 10 T cell receptor beta chains listed next were all sequenced from one sample in a study of brain T cells in children with intractable seizures. Assay used: immunoSEQ multiplex PCR; TCRdb lists only in-frame clones, some missing. Of 60,000 to 85,000 clones listed, under 95% are singletons. Source: peripheral blood, taken at surgery. The receptors stem from a boy under two years old with tuberous sclerosis and intractable seizures.

Concerning this clone itself: This sample includes further DNA sequences coding for the same CDR3. The rearrangement uses TRBV5-6 and TRBJ2-1; TRBD1 is a possible D gene (5 bases). Trimming removed 0 bases from V and 7 bases from J, with 8 bases in between. The germline CDR1 and CDR2 sequences are SGHDT and YYEEEE. This CDR3 is built from 13 residues. CDR3 nucleotide sequence: TGTGCCAGCAGCTTGGGGACACTTAATGAGCAGTTCTTC. Translation: CASSLGTLNEQFF.

This sequence joins TRBV5-6 and TRBJ2-7; no definite D call. CDR1 and CDR2 from the germline V gene are SGHDT and YYEEEE. The V and J ends lost 4 bases and 2 bases respectively, with 7 bases between them. CDR3 length equals 12 residues. CDR3 in amino acids: CASSLDTYEQYF. The CDR3 DNA reads as TGTGCCAGCAGCCTTGATACCTACGAGCAGTACTTC.

The chain has TRBV27 and TRBJ2-7, with D hard to call. There are 14 residues in the CDR3. CDR1 MNHEY and CDR2 SMNVEV come from the germline V gene (reference sequence). The V end lost 6 bases, the J end lost 2 bases, and 14 bases lay between the germline ends. The CDR3 loop reads CASRATDGTYEQYF. The CDR3 DNA follows: TGTGCCAGCAGGGCCACGGACGGAACCTACGAGCAGTACTTC.

CDR3 DNA: TGTGCCAGCACCCTCCATGGACAGAGGTCCTACGAGCAGTACTTC. It specifies CASTLHGQRSYEQYF. This sequence joins TRBV7-9 and TRBJ2-7; perhaps TRBD1 as D (6 bases). The CDR3 covers 15 residues. Per the germline V gene, CDR1 is SEHNR and CDR2 is FQNEAQ (reference sequence). The V end lost 7 bases, the J end lost 1 base, and 17 bases lay between the germline ends.

V usage is TRBV28 and J usage is TRBJ2-1, with TRBD2 identical over 11 bases. The CDR3 spans 16 residues. Germline loops: CDR1 MDHEN, CDR2 SYDVKM. J lost 7 bases, V lost 5 bases, and 10 bases had no gene match. The DNA for the CDR3 is TGTGCCAGCAGTGGACCGGGACTAGCGGCAGAAAATGAGCAGTTCTTC. Encoded protein: CASSGPGLAAENEQFF.

V and J are TRBV9 and TRBJ2-1; 13 bases line up with TRBD2. CDR3 size: 16 residues. CDR1 is SGDLS, CDR2 YYNGEE, per germline. Losses at the gene ends were 0 bases for V and 4 bases for J; bases not matched to a gene: 1. This CDR3 is CASSVATSGGYNEQFF. In nucleotides, the CDR3 is TGTGCCAGCAGCGTAGCGACTAGCGGGGGGTACAATGAGCAGTTCTTC. Based on the CDR3 plus reference TRBV9 and TRBJ2-1, the full variable domain is DSGVTQTPKHLITATGQRVTLRCSPRSGDLSVYWYQQSLDQGLQFLIQYYNGEERAKGNILERFSAQQFPDLHSELNLSSLELGDSALYFCASSVATSGGYNEQFFGPGTRLTVL.

The chain recombines TRBV7-3 with TRBJ2-6; D assignment may be TRBD1 or TRBD2 (5 bases each). The V and J ends lost 4 bases and 5 bases respectively, with 12 bases between them. Germline values: CDR1 SGHTA, CDR2 FQGTGA. The CDR3 has 15 residues. The DNA of the CDR3 is TGTGCCAGCAGCTCGTACGGGACCCGGGCCAACGTCCTGACTTTC. The encoded protein is CASSSYGTRANVLTF.

V gene TRBV19 combines with J gene TRBJ2-7; no firm D call. The CDR3 contains 11 residues. V was clipped by 6 bases and J by 6 bases, with 9 bases between them. The germline CDR1 and CDR2 sequences are LNHDA and SQIVND (reference sequence). The CDR3 DNA reads TGTGCCAGTAGCCTTGGTGGCGAGCAGTACTTC. This sequence encodes CASSLGGEQYF.

This chain uses TRBV5-1 with TRBJ2-7, with D perhaps matching TRBD2 (5 bases). CDR1 and CDR2 (germline): SGHRS, YFSETQ. There are 16 residues in the CDR3. V lost 4 bases to trimming and J lost 1 base, with 18 bases between them. CDR3 in amino acids: CASSPANRDQSYEQYF. CDR3 DNA sequence: TGCGCCAGCAGCCCGGCAAACCGGGATCAGTCCTACGAGCAGTACTTC.

The J gene is TRBJ2-3, the V gene TRBV9; perhaps TRBD1 as D (5 bases). The ends were cut back, 4 bases at V and 6 bases at J, with 18 bases in the middle. Per germline, CDR1 SGDLS and CDR2 YYNGEE. CDR3 length: 15 residues. CDR3 DNA sequence: TGTGCCAGCAGCCCTAGGGGCTTGGGCTGGGATACGCAGTATTTT. Its protein is CASSPRGLGWDTQYF.